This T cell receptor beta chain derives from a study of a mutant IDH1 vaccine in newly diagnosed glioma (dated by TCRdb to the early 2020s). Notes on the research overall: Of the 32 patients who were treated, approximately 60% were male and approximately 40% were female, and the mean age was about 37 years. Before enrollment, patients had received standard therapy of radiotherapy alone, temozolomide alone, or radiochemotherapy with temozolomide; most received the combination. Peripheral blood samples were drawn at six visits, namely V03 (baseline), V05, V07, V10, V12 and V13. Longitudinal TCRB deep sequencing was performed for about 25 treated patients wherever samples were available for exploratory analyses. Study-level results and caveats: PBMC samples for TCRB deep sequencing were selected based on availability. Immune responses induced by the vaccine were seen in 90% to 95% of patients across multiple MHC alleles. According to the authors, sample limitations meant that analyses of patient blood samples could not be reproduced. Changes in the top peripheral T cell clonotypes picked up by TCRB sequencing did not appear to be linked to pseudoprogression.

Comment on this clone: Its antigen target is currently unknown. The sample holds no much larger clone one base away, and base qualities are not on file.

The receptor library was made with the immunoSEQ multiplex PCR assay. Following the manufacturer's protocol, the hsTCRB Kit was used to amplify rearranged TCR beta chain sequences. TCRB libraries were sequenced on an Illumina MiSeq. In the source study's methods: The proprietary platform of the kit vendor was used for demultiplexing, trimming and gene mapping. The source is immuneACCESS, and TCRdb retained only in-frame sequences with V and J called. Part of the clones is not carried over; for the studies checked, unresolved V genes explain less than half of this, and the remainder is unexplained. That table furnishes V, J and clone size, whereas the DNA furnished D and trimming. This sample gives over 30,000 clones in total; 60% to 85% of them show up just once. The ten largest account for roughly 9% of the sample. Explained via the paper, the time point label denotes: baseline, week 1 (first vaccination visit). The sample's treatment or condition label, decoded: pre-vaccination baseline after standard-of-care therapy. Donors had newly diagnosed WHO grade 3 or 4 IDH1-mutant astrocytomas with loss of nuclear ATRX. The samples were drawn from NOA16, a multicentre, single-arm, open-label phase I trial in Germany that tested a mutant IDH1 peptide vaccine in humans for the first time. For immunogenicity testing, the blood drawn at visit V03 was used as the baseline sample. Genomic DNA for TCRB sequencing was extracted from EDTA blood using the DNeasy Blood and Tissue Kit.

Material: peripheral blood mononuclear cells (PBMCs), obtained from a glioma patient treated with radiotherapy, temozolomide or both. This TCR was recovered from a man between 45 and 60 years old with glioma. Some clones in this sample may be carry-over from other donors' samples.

The DNA sequence reads TGTGCCAGCAGCGCAGGGGGAATTGGAAACACCATATATTTT. The resulting protein is CASSAGGIGNTIYF. Recombination linked TRBV2 to TRBJ1-3, with 7 middle bases fitting TRBD1. The cysteine opens and the phenylalanine closes a CDR3 of 14 amino acids. Of the read, only the CDR3 DNA is kept; its 42 bases are in frame from base 1. V is cut back by 6 bases and J by 3 bases, with 5 bases in the junction unmatched. From a lookup of the germline V gene, CDR1 and CDR2 are SNHLY and FYNNEI.